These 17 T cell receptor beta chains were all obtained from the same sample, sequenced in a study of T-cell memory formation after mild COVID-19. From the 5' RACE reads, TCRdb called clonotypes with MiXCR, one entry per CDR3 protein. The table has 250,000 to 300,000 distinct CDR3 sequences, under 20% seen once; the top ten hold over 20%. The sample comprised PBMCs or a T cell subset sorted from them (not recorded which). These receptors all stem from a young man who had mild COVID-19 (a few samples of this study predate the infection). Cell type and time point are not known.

The CDR3 protein is CASSVGTAPEAFF. CDR3 coding DNA: TGCGCCAGCAGCGTCGGGACAGCCCCTGAAGCTTTCTTT. The chain links TRBV5-1 to TRBJ1-1; 7 bases are shared with TRBD1. The V segment lost 4 bases and the J segment 6 bases; nucleotides outside the gene matches: 6. This CDR3 comprises 13 residues. The germline gives CDR1 SGHRS, CDR2 YFSETQ.

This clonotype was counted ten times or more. CDR3: CASSFGGQPQHF. CDR3 nucleotide sequence: TGTGCCAGCAGCTTCGGGGGCCAGCCCCAGCATTTT. The chain couples TRBV7-8 to TRBJ1-5, with D possibly TRBD1 on 6 matching bases. Between the trimmed V and J ends, which lost 3 bases and 7 bases, there was a span of 7 bases. CDR1 and CDR2 (germline): SGHVS, FQNEAQ. The CDR3 spans 12 residues.

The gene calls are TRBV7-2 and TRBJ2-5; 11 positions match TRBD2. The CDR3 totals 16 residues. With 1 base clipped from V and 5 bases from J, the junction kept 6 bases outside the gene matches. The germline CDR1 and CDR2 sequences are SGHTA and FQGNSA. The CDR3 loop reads CASSLGLAGGVETQYF. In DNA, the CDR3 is TGTGCCAGCAGCTTAGGCCTAGCGGGGGGAGTGGAGACCCAGTACTTC.

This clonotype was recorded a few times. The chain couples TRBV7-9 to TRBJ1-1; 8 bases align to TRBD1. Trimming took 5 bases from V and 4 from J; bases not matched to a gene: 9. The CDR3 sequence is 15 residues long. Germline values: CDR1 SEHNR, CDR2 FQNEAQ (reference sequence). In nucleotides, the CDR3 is TGTGCCAGCAGCAGGTCAGGGGGCGGAGGCACTGAAGCTTTCTTT. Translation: CASSRSGGGGTEAFF. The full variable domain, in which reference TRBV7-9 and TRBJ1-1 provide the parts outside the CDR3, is DTGVSQNPRHKITKRGQNVTFRCDPISEHNRLYWYRQTLGQGPEFLTYFQNEAQLEKSRLLSDRFSAERPKGSFSTLEIQRTEQGDSAMYLCASSRSGGGGTEAFFGQGTRLTVV.

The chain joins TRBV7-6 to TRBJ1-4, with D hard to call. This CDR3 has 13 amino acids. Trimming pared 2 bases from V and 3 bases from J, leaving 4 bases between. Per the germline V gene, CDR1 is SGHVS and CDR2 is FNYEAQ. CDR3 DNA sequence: TGTGCCAGCAGCTTACCACCTAATGAAAAACTGTTTTTT. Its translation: CASSLPPNEKLFF.

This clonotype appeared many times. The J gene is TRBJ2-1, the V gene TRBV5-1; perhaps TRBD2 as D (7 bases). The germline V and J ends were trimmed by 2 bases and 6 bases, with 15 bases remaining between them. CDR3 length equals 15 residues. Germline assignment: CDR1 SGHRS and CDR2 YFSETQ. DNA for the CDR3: TGCGCCAGCAGCTTTTTCGCGGGGGCCGCCAATGAGCAGTTCTTC. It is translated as CASSFFAGAANEQFF.

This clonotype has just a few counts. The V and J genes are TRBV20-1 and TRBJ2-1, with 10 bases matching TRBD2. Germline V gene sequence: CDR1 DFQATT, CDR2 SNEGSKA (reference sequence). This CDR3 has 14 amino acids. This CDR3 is CRGNSGGTYNEQFF. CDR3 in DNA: TGCAGAGGAAATAGCGGGGGGACCTACAATGAGCAGTTCTTC.

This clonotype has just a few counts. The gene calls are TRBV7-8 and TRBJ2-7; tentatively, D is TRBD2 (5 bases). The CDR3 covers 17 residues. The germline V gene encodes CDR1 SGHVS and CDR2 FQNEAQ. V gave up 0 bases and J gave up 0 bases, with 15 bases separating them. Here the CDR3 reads CASSLARVSGLSYEQYF. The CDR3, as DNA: TGTGCCAGCAGCTTAGCGCGGGTCTCAGGACTCTCCTACGAGCAGTACTTC.

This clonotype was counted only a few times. For the CDR3, the DNA is TGTGCCAGCAGTTCGCCGGCAAAGGGGACTAGCGGGGGGGCATGGGAGACCCAGTACTTC. It translates to CASSSPAKGTSGGAWETQYF. V usage is TRBV27 and J usage is TRBJ2-5; the match to TRBD2 covers 16 bases. V gave up 4 bases and J gave up 5 bases; unmatched junction bases: 16. Per the germline V gene, CDR1 is MNHEY and CDR2 is SMNVEV (reference sequence). This CDR3 spans 20 amino acids.

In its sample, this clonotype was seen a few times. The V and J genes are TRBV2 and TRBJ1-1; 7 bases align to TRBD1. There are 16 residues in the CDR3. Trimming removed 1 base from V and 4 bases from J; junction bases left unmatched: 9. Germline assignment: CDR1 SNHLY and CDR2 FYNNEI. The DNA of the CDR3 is TGTGCCAGCAGTGAAGGTGAGACAGGGATAAGCACTGAAGCTTTCTTT. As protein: CASSEGETGISTEAFF.

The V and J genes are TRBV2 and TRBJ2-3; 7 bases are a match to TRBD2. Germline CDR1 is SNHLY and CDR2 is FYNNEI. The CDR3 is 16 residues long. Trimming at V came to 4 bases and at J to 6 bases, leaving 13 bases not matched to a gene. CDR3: CASSGLAVPPGDTQYF. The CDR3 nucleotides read TGTGCCAGCAGTGGGCTAGCGGTCCCCCCGGGGGATACGCAGTATTTT. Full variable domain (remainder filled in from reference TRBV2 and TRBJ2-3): EPEVTQTPSHQVTQMGQEVILRCVPISNHLYFYWYRQILGQKVEFLVSFYNNEISEKSEIFDDQFSVERPDGSNFTLKIRSTKLEDSAMYFCASSGLAVPPGDTQYFGPGTRLTVL.

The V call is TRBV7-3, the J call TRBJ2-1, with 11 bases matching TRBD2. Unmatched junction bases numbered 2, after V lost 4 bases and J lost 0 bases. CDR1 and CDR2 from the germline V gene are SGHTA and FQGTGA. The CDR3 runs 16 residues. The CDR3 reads CASSYSGGGSYNEQFF. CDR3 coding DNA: TGTGCCAGCAGCTATAGCGGGGGGGGCTCCTACAATGAGCAGTTCTTC. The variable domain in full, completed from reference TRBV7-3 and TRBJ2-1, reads GAGVSQTPSNKVTEKGKYVELRCDPISGHTALYWYRQSLGQGPEFLIYFQGTGAADDSGLPNDRFFAVRPEGSVSTLKIQRTERGDSAVYLCASSYSGGGSYNEQFFGPGTRLTVL.

CDR3 sequence reads: CASSVGGHQETQYF. CDR3 nucleotides: TGTGCCAGCAGCGTCGGGGGCCACCAAGAGACCCAGTACTTC. V gene TRBV7-3 combines with J gene TRBJ2-5; D possibly uses TRBD1 or TRBD2 (6 bases each). V was cut by 5 bases and J by 0 bases, with 10 bases left in between. This CDR3 has 14 residues. The germline CDR1 and CDR2 sequences are SGHTA and FQGTGA.

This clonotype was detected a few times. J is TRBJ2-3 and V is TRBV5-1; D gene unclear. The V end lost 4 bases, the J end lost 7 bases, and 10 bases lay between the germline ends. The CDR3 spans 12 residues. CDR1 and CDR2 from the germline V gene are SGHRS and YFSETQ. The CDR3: CASSPGLNTQYF. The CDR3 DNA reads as TGCGCCAGCAGCCCCGGTTTGAATACGCAGTATTTT.

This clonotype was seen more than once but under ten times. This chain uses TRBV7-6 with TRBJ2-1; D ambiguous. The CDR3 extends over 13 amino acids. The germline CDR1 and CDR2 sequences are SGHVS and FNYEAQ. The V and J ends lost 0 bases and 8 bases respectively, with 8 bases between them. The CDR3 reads CASSLAPYDEQFF. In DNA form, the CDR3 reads TGTGCCAGCAGCTTAGCGCCTTACGATGAGCAGTTCTTC.

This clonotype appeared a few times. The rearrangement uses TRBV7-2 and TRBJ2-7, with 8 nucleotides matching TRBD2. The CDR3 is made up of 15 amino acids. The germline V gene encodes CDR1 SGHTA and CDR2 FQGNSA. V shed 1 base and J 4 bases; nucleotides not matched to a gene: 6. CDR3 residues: CASSLVAGGYYEQYV. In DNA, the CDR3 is TGTGCCAGCAGCTTAGTGGCGGGGGGCTATTACGAGCAGTACGTC.

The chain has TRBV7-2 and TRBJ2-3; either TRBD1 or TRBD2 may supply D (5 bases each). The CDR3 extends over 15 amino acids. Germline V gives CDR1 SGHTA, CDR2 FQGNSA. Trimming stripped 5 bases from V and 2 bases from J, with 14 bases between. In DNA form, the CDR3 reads TGTGCCAGCAGCAAAAGGTTGGGGACCACAGATACGCAGTATTTT. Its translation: CASSKRLGTTDTQYF.